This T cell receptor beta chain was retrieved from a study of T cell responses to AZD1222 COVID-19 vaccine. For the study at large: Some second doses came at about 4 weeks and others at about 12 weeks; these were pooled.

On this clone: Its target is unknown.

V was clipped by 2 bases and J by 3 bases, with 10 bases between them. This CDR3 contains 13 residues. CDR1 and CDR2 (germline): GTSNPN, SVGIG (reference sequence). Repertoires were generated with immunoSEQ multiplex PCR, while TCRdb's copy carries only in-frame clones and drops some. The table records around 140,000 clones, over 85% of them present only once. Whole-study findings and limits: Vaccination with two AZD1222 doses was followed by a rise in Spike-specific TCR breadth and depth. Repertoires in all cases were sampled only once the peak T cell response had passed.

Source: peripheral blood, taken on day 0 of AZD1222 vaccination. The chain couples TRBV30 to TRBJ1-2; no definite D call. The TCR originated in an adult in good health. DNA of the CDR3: TGTGCCTGGAGTCGATCCCCTTACTATGGCTACACCTTC. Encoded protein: CAWSRSPYYGYTF.